The rows below give T cell receptor beta chains drawn from one sample of a study of shared clonotypes between healthy human individuals. The assay was immunoSEQ multiplex PCR, and TCRdb's table has in-frame clones only and misses some. The data contain roughly 2.1 million clones, approximately 94% of them seen just once; the ten biggest clones take up around 1.7%. Sequencing was carried out using naive CD8+ T cells from PBMCs. These receptors all stem from a young man in good health. Some clones in this sample may be carry-over from other donors' samples. The CDR3 runs from the conserved cysteine through the conserved F or W. D genes are given only for firm matches.

NA | TRBV6-4 | 13 | CASSSGTGDTQYF
TRBD2 | TRBV19 | 16 | CASSIEPSGKYNEQFF
NA | TRBV27 | 13 | CASSLWTDQPQHF
NA | TRBV28 | 11 | CASSDNQPQHF
TRBD1 | TRBV5-4 | 14 | CASSTTGRNTEAFF
NA | TRBV15 | 14 | CATSREGRGYEQYF
NA | TRBV18 | 15 | CASSPEVSSYNEQFF
NA | TRBV28 | 15 | CASSLTQGGYETQYF
NA | TRBV11-2 | 14 | CASSLDLINEKLFF
NA | TRBV7-6 | 12 | CASSLEGVTQYF
TRBD2 | TRBV11-2 | 14 | CASSLGGSGYEQYF
NA | TRBV18 | 16 | CASSPPEGPFTGELFF
NA | TRBV10-3 | 16 | CAISENPGAAPDAQYF
NA | TRBV28 | 12 | CASSPQGPPIYF
TRBD1 | TRBV7-9 | 15 | CASSLPGTGGYEQYF
TRBD2 | TRBV7-9 | 17 | CASSFGPSGTHTDTQYF
NA | TRBV6-6 | 15 | CASSYSIRMNTEAFF
TRBD2 | TRBV4-3 | 15 | CASSQDTGLAGEQYF
TRBD2 | TRBV7-6 | 17 | CASSSGTSGSSYNEQFF
NA | TRBV7-2 | 15 | CASSESGVWGNTIYF
NA | TRBV7-3 | 15 | CASSSDWSSYNEQFF
NA | TRBV15 | 13 | CATSRAMGPAVFF
NA | TRBV9 | 12 | CASSGAPTEAFF
NA | TRBV27 | 15 | CASSLYRGASGGYTF
TRBD2 | TRBV7-9 | 15 | CASSQAGERSYEQYF
NA | TRBV4-1 | 16 | CASSHHIGPTSNEQFF
TRBD1 | TRBV27 | 13 | CASSDRGPDTQYF
NA | TRBV4-1 | 14 | CASSQDQRHYEQYF